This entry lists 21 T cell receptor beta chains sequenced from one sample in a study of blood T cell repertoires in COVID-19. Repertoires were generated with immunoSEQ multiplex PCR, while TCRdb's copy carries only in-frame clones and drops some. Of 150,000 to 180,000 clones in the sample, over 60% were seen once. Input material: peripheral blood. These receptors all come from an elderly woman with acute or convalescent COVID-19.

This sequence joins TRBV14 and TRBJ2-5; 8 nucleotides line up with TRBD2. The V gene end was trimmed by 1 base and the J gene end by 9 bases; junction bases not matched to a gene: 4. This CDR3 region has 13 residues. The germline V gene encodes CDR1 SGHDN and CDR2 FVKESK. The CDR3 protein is CASSQGGGTPQYF. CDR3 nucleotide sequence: TGTGCCAGCAGCCAAGGCGGGGGGACCCCCCAGTACTTC. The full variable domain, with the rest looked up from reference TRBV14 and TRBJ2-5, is EAGVTQFPSHSVIEKGQTVTLRCDPISGHDNLYWYRRVMGKEIKFLLHFVKESKQDESGMPNNRFLAERTGGTYSTLKVQPAELEDSGVYFCASSQGGGTPQYFGPGTRLLVL.

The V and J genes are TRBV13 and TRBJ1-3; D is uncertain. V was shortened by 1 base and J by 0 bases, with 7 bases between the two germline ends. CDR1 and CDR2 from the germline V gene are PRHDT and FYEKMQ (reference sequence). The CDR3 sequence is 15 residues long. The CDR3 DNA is TGTGCCAGCAGCTTAGAAAAGAGCTCTGGAAACACCATATATTTT. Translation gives CASSLEKSSGNTIYF.

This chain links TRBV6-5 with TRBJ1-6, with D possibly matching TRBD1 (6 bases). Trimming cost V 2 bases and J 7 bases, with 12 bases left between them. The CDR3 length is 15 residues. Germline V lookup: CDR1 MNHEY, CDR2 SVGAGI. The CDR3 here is CASSYARGGNSPLHF. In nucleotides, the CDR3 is TGTGCCAGCAGTTACGCCAGGGGCGGAAATTCACCCCTCCACTTT.

DNA of the CDR3: TGTGCCAGTAGTTCAGGCCCAGGAAGAAACACTGAAGCTTTCTTT. Amino acid sequence: CASSSGPGRNTEAFF. The V and J genes are TRBV19 and TRBJ1-1; no definite D call. Trimming took 5 bases from V and 2 from J, leaving 15 bases between them. CDR3 size: 15 residues. The germline CDR1 and CDR2 sequences are LNHDA and SQIVND (reference sequence).

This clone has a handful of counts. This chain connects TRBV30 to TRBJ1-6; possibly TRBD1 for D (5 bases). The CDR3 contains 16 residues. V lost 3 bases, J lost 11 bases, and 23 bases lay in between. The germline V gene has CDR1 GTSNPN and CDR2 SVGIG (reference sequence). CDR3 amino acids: CAWSLRGRLGRTPLHF. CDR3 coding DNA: TGTGCCTGGAGCCTCCGGGGCCGCCTCGGGAGGACACCCCTCCACTTT.

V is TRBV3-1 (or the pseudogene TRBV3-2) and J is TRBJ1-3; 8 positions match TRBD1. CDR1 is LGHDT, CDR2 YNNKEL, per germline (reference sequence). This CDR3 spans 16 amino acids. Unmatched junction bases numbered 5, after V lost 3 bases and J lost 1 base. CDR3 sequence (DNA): TGTGCCAGCAGCCATACGACAGGGGCGTCTGGAAACACCATATATTTT. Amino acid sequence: CASSHTTGASGNTIYF.

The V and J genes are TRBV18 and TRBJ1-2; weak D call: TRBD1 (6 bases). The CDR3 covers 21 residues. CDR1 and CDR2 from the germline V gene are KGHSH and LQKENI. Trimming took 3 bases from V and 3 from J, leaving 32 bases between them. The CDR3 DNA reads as TGTGCCAGCTCACCCTCACTTACCTCGGACAGTTTCGCAGGGCGGGACTATGGCTACACCTTC. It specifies CASSPSLTSDSFAGRDYGYTF.

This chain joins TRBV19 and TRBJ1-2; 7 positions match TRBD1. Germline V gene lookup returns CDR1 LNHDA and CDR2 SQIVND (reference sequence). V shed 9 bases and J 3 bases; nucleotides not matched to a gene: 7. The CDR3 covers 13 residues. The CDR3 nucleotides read TGTGCCAGCGCCCCTGGACAGGACTATGGCTACACCTTC. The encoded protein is CASAPGQDYGYTF. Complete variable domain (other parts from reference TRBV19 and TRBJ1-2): DGGITQSPKYLFRKEGQNVTLSCEQNLNHDAMYWYRQDPGQGLRLIYYSQIVNDFQKGDIAEGYSVSREKKESFPLTVTSAQKNPTAFYLCASAPGQDYGYTFGSGTRLTVV.

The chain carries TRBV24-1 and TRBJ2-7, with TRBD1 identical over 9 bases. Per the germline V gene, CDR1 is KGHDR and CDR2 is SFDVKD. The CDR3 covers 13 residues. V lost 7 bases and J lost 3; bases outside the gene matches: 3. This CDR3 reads CATSPGQGYEQYF. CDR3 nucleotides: TGTGCCACCAGCCCGGGACAGGGCTACGAGCAGTACTTC.

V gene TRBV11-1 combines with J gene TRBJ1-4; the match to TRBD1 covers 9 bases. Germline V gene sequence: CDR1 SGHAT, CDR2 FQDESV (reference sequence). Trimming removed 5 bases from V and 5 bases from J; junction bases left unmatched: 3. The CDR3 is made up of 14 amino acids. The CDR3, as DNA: TGTGCCAGCAGCCAGGACAGGGGCAATGAAAAACTGTTTTTT. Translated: CASSQDRGNEKLFF.

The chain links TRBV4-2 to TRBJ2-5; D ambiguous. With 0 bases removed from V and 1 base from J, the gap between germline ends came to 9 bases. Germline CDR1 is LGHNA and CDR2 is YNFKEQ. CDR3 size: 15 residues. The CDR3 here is CASSQDVDFQETQYF. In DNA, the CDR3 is TGTGCCAGCAGCCAAGATGTAGACTTCCAAGAGACCCAGTACTTC.

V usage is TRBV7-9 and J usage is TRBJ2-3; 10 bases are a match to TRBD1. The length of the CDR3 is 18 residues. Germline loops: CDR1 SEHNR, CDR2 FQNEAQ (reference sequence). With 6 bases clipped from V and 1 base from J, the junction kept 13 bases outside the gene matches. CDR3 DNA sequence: TGTGCCAGCAGTCCGGGACAGGGGTCGCGAGCGGGCACAGATACGCAGTATTTT. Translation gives CASSPGQGSRAGTDTQYF.

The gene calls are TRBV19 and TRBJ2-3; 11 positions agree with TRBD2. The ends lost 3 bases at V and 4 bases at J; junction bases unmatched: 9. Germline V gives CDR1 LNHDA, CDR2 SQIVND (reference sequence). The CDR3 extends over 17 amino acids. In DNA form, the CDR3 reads TGTGCCAGTAGTATGGGGGTACTAGCGGGAGCCCCAGATACGCAGTATTTT. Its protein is CASSMGVLAGAPDTQYF.

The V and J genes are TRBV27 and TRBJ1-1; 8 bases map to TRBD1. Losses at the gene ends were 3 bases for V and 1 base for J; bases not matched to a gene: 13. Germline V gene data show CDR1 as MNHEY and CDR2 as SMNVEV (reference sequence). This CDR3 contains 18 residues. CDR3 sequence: CASSFRRRLDRANTEAFF. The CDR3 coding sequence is TGTGCCAGCAGTTTTCGACGAAGACTGGACAGGGCGAACACTGAAGCTTTCTTT.

CDR3 sequence: CASSPTESEQYF. The DNA for the CDR3 is TGTGCCAGCAGCCCGACTGAATCGGAGCAGTACTTC. This chain connects TRBV7-6 to TRBJ2-7; D not certain. The CDR3 is 12 amino acids. Trimming left V 5 bases short and J 7 bases short, with 12 bases between. Germline assignment: CDR1 SGHVS and CDR2 FNYEAQ. Filled out from reference TRBV7-6 and TRBJ2-7, the complete variable domain reads GAGVSQSPRYKVTKRGQDVALRCDPISGHVSLYWYRQALGQGPEFLTYFNYEAQQDKSGLPNDRFSAERPEGSISTLTIQRTEQRDSAMYRCASSPTESEQYFGPGTRLTVT.

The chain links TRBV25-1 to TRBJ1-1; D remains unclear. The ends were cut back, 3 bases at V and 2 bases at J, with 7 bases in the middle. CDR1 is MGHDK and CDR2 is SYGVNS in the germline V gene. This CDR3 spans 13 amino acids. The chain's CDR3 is CASSERLNTEAFF. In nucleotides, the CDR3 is TGTGCCAGCAGTGAGCGATTAAACACTGAAGCTTTCTTT.

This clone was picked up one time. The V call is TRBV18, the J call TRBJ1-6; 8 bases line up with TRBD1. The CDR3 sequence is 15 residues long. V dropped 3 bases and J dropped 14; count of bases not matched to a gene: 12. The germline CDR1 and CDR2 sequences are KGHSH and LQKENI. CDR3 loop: CASSPGTGFRGALHF. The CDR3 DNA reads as TGTGCCAGCTCACCTGGGACAGGCTTTCGAGGGGCCCTCCACTTT.

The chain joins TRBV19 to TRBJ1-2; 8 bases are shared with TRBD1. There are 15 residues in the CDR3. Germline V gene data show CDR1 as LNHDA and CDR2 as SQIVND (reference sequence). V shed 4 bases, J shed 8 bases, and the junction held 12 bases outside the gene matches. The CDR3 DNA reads TGTGCCAGTAGTAGGGACCGGGACAGGACGTCGGGCTACACCTTC. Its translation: CASSRDRDRTSGYTF.

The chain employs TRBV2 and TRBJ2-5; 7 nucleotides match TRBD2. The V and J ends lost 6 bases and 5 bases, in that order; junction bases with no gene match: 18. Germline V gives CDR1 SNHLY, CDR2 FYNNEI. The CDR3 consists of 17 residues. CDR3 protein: CASSEPPGLGLRETQYF. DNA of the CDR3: TGTGCCAGCAGCGAACCACCCGGACTAGGCCTTAGGGAGACCCAGTACTTC.

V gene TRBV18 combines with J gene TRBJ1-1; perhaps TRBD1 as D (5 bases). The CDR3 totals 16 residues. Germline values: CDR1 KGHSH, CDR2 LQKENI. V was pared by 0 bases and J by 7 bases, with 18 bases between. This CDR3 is CASSPPGGEEGFEAFF. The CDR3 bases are TGTGCCAGCTCACCACCGGGAGGGGAGGAGGGATTTGAAGCTTTCTTT. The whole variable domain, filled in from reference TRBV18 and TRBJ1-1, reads NAGVMQNPRHLVRRRGQEARLRCSPMKGHSHVYWYRQLPEEGLKFMVYLQKENIIDESGMPKERFSAEFPKEGPSILRIQQVVRGDSAAYFCASSPPGGEEGFEAFFGQGTRLTVV.

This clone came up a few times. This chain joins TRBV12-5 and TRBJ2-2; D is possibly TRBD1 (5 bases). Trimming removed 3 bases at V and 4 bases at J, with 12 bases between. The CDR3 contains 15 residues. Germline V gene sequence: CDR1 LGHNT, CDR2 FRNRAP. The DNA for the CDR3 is TGTGCTAGTGGTTTTGTTAGGGGTGGCACCGGGGAGCTGTTTTTT. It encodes CASGFVRGGTGELFF.